These T cell receptor beta chains were read from a single sample in a study of blood T cell repertoires in COVID-19. Libraries were prepared by immunoSEQ multiplex PCR; TCRdb keeps only in-frame clonotypes and omits some of them. This table holds 150,000 to 200,000 clones, approximately 81% found once. The sequenced material came from peripheral blood. These TCRs come from a woman between 65 and 79 years old with COVID-19, enrolled during active disease. CDR3s include the opening cysteine and the closing phenylalanine or tryptophan. Each record gives: D gene, clone size, V gene, J gene, CDR3 DNA, CDR3 protein. D genes are given only for firm matches. The listing skips clone size in some rows; elsewhere it reads once, few, many or a size class.

>-|once|TRBV28|TRBJ2-5
TGTGCCAGCGAGGGACAAGAAGAGACCCAGTACTTC
CASEGQEETQYF
>-|few|TRBV24-1|TRBJ1-1
TGTGCCACCAGTGATGCTGCAGGGGTGAACACTGAAGCTTTCTTT
CATSDAAGVNTEAFF
>TRBD2|-|TRBV28|TRBJ2-7
TGTGCCAGCAGTGCATTCCCCCGGACTAGCGGGACCTCCTACGAGCAGTACTTC
CASSAFPRTSGTSYEQYF
>-|-|TRBV18|TRBJ2-3
TGTGCCAGCTCACCGCCCTCCGGAGATACGCAGTATTTT
CASSPPSGDTQYF
>TRBD2|-|TRBV9|TRBJ2-1
TGTGCCAGCAGCTCCCCTAGCGGGAGTTCCTACAATGAGCAGTTCTTC
CASSSPSGSSYNEQFF
>TRBD1|-|TRBV5-1|TRBJ1-6
TGCGCCAGCAGCCCCCGCGGGCCGACAGGGGCGGGAAATTCACCCCTCCACTTT
CASSPRGPTGAGNSPLHF
>TRBD1|-|TRBV6-5|TRBJ1-2
TGTGCCAGCAGTACAGGGGGGGCCTATGGCTACACCTTC
CASSTGGAYGYTF
>-|few|TRBV2|TRBJ2-4
TGTGCCAGCAGTGAACCAGGGTTAGCCAAAAACATTCAGTACTTC
CASSEPGLAKNIQYF
>-|few|TRBV28|TRBJ1-2
TGTGCCAGCAGATCGTCCCGGGCCCTGGGAGCTAGCTATGGCTACACCTTC
CASRSSRALGASYGYTF
>-|-|TRBV25-1|TRBJ1-1
TGTGCCAGCAGTGATCGGACAGCCACTGAAGCTTTCTTT
CASSDRTATEAFF
>TRBD2|-|TRBV11-3|TRBJ2-1
TGTGCCAGCAGCCCGTATAGCGGGACGGGTGGCAATGAGCAGTTCTTC
CASSPYSGTGGNEQFF
>TRBD2|-|TRBV7-6|TRBJ2-3
TGTGCCAGCAGCCCACAAGATAGCGGGGGGCTAGCAGATACGCAGTATTTT
CASSPQDSGGLADTQYF